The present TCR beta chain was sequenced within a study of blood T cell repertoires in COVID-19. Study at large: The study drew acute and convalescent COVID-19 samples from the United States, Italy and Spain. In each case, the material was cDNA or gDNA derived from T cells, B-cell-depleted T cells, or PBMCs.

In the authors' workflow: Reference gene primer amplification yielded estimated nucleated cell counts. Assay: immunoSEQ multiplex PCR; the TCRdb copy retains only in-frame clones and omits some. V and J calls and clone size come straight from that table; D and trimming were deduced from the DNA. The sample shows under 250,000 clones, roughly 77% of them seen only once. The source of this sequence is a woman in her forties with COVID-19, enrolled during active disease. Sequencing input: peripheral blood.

CDR3 residues: CASQITSQETQYF. CDR3 DNA sequence: TGTGCCAGCCAAATTACTAGTCAAGAGACCCAGTACTTC. The chain joins TRBV2 to TRBJ2-5; possibly TRBD2 for D (5 bases). The germline gives CDR1 SNHLY, CDR2 FYNNEI. V lost 8 bases to trimming and J lost 2 bases, with 12 bases between them. This CDR3 region has 13 residues.